Listed below are T cell receptor beta chains from one sample, sequenced in a study of blood T cell repertoires in COVID-19. Assay used: immunoSEQ multiplex PCR; TCRdb lists only in-frame clones, some missing. Of under 300,000 clones detected, approximately 90% appear once; the ten largest clones hold roughly 6.3%. The source material was PBMCs or T cells enriched from blood (not recorded which). The receptor source for this set is a woman in her thirties with acute COVID-19. Each CDR3 is given with its conserved first and last residue. Fields, in order: CDR3 DNA, CDR3 protein, J gene, V gene, clone size, D gene, CDR3 length. D genes are given only for firm matches. Rows may omit the clone size; those that give it use once, few, many or a size class.

CDR3nt: TGTGCCAGCAGTGAAGCGGCGGGGCGTCGGGGCTATGGCTACACCTTC
CDR3aa: CASSEAAGRRGYGYTF
j_gene: TRBJ1-2
v_gene: TRBV2
abundance: NA
d_gene: NA
len: 16

CDR3nt: TGTGCCAGCTCACCATTAGGTGGCAGCAGGGTGAATCAGCCCCAGCATTTT
CDR3aa: CASSPLGGSRVNQPQHF
j_gene: TRBJ1-5
v_gene: TRBV18
abundance: NA
d_gene: NA
len: 17

CDR3nt: TGTGCCAGCAGTTACGGCCGGGACAGGACCTACGAGCAGTACTTC
CDR3aa: CASSYGRDRTYEQYF
j_gene: TRBJ2-7
v_gene: TRBV6-5
abundance: NA
d_gene: TRBD1
len: 15

CDR3nt: TGTGCCAGCAGCTCCGGACTAGCGGGAGATATCGCAGATACGCAGTATTTT
CDR3aa: CASSSGLAGDIADTQYF
j_gene: TRBJ2-3
v_gene: TRBV5-4
abundance: NA
d_gene: TRBD2
len: 17

CDR3nt: TGTGCCAGCAGCTTAAACCTTCGGGACAGGCAAACCGGGGGTTCACCCCTCCACTTT
CDR3aa: CASSLNLRDRQTGGSPLHF
j_gene: TRBJ1-6
v_gene: TRBV9
abundance: NA
d_gene: TRBD1
len: 19

CDR3nt: TGCAGCGTTTTCTTCTACAATGAGCAGTTCTTC
CDR3aa: CSVFFYNEQFF
j_gene: TRBJ2-1
v_gene: TRBV29-1
abundance: NA
d_gene: NA
len: 11

CDR3nt: TGCGCCAGCAGCCAAGGGGCCGGGACTAACACCTACGAGCAGTACTTC
CDR3aa: CASSQGAGTNTYEQYF
j_gene: TRBJ2-7
v_gene: TRBV4-3
abundance: NA
d_gene: TRBD2
len: 16

CDR3nt: TGCGCCAGCAGCCAAGTAGGGACAGTTGGCCCCCAGCATTTT
CDR3aa: CASSQVGTVGPQHF
j_gene: TRBJ1-5
v_gene: TRBV4-1
abundance: NA
d_gene: TRBD1
len: 14

CDR3nt: TGCGCCAGCAGTTCGTACAATGAGCAGTTCTTC
CDR3aa: CASSSYNEQFF
j_gene: TRBJ2-1
v_gene: TRBV5-1
abundance: NA
d_gene: NA
len: 11

CDR3nt: TGTGCCAGCAGCGTAGCGGCCCAGGGGAATTCACCCCTCCACTTT
CDR3aa: CASSVAAQGNSPLHF
j_gene: TRBJ1-6
v_gene: TRBV9
abundance: few
d_gene: NA
len: 15

CDR3nt: TGTGCCAGCAGCCCCCATGGAGGGGCCGGGGGAAAACCCCAGCATTTT
CDR3aa: CASSPHGGAGGKPQHF
j_gene: TRBJ1-5
v_gene: TRBV21-1
abundance: NA
d_gene: NA
len: 16

CDR3nt: TGTGCCAGCAGCCCACCCACTAGCGGACAATACGAGCAGTACTTC
CDR3aa: CASSPPTSGQYEQYF
j_gene: TRBJ2-7
v_gene: TRBV7-8
abundance: NA
d_gene: TRBD2
len: 15

CDR3nt: TGTGCCAGCAGTCGGGAGACCCAGTACTTC
CDR3aa: CASSRETQYF
j_gene: TRBJ2-5
v_gene: TRBV28
abundance: NA
d_gene: NA
len: 10

CDR3nt: TGTGCCAGCAGTGAAGGGTCAGGGAGGTCCTATGGCTACACCTTC
CDR3aa: CASSEGSGRSYGYTF
j_gene: TRBJ1-2
v_gene: TRBV2
abundance: NA
d_gene: NA
len: 15

CDR3nt: TGTGCCAGCAGTTTTACAGGAAGCAATCAGCCCCAGCATTTT
CDR3aa: CASSFTGSNQPQHF
j_gene: TRBJ1-5
v_gene: TRBV27
abundance: NA
d_gene: NA
len: 14

CDR3nt: TGTGCCAGCAGCTTGCGGAGGGACAGGGCTAATTCACCCCTCCACTTT
CDR3aa: CASSLRRDRANSPLHF
j_gene: TRBJ1-6
v_gene: TRBV13
abundance: NA
d_gene: TRBD1
len: 16

CDR3nt: TGTGCCAGCAGCTTCATCAGTAGCACAGATACGCAGTATTTT
CDR3aa: CASSFISSTDTQYF
j_gene: TRBJ2-3
v_gene: TRBV7-9
abundance: NA
d_gene: NA
len: 14

CDR3nt: TGTGCCAGCAGCCCCCGTTTCGGGAGGCCCTCCAATGAGCAGTTCTTC
CDR3aa: CASSPRFGRPSNEQFF
j_gene: TRBJ2-1
v_gene: TRBV9
abundance: NA
d_gene: TRBD2
len: 16

CDR3nt: TGTGCCAGTCAGGAAAGAAGGAACACTGAAGCTTTCTTT
CDR3aa: CASQERRNTEAFF
j_gene: TRBJ1-1
v_gene: TRBV27
abundance: NA
d_gene: NA
len: 13

CDR3nt: TGTGCCAGCAGTTACTCCGGGACAGGGCCCTACGAGCAGTACTTC
CDR3aa: CASSYSGTGPYEQYF
j_gene: TRBJ2-7
v_gene: TRBV6-5
abundance: once
d_gene: TRBD1
len: 15

CDR3nt: TGTGCCAGCAGTTCTGGTATAGGCGGAGGGAATGAAAAACTGTTTTTT
CDR3aa: CASSSGIGGGNEKLFF
j_gene: TRBJ1-4
v_gene: TRBV28
abundance: few
d_gene: NA
len: 16

CDR3nt: TGTGCCAGCAGCCAAAGCGCCAGGGATCTATTCGATGAGCAGTTCTTC
CDR3aa: CASSQSARDLFDEQFF
j_gene: TRBJ2-1
v_gene: TRBV4-2
abundance: NA
d_gene: NA
len: 16

CDR3nt: TGCAGTGCTAGTACAGGCCACTCTGGAAACACCATATATTTT
CDR3aa: CSASTGHSGNTIYF
j_gene: TRBJ1-3
v_gene: TRBV20-1
abundance: NA
d_gene: NA
len: 14

CDR3nt: TGCAGCGTTAACGGAGGGGAAGCTTTCTTT
CDR3aa: CSVNGGEAFF
j_gene: TRBJ1-1
v_gene: TRBV29-1
abundance: NA
d_gene: NA
len: 10

CDR3nt: TGTGCCAGCAGTTTAGGGGGCGTATATGACGGCAATCAGCCCCAGCATTTT
CDR3aa: CASSLGGVYDGNQPQHF
j_gene: TRBJ1-5
v_gene: TRBV28
abundance: NA
d_gene: NA
len: 17

CDR3nt: TGTGCCAGCAGCTTACTGATCGAGACAGGGGGTAAGGGAGAGACCCAGTACTTC
CDR3aa: CASSLLIETGGKGETQYF
j_gene: TRBJ2-5
v_gene: TRBV7-3
abundance: NA
d_gene: TRBD1
len: 18

CDR3nt: TGTGCCAGCAGTGAACTTATCGGTCAGCCCCAGCATTTT
CDR3aa: CASSELIGQPQHF
j_gene: TRBJ1-5
v_gene: TRBV2
abundance: few
d_gene: NA
len: 13

CDR3nt: TGTGCCAGCAGCTTCGACAGTCTAAGTTATCTGAACTATGGCTACACCTTC
CDR3aa: CASSFDSLSYLNYGYTF
j_gene: TRBJ1-2
v_gene: TRBV2
abundance: many
d_gene: NA
len: 17

CDR3nt: TGTGCCAGTAGTATCCAGGAACAACAGCCCCAGCATTTT
CDR3aa: CASSIQEQQPQHF
j_gene: TRBJ1-5
v_gene: TRBV19
abundance: NA
d_gene: NA
len: 13

CDR3nt: TGTGCCAGTAGTGATGACAAAGGACAGGTTTCCTACACAGATACGCAGTATTTT
CDR3aa: CASSDDKGQVSYTDTQYF
j_gene: TRBJ2-3
v_gene: TRBV19
abundance: NA
d_gene: TRBD1
len: 18

CDR3nt: TGTGCCAGCAGTTCTACTTCCGGGACAGCAGAACAGTACTTC
CDR3aa: CASSSTSGTAEQYF
j_gene: TRBJ2-7
v_gene: TRBV28
abundance: medium-sized
d_gene: TRBD1
len: 14

CDR3nt: TGTGCCAGTACGGCGGGGGCGAGGTACGAGCAGTACTTC
CDR3aa: CASTAGARYEQYF
j_gene: TRBJ2-7
v_gene: TRBV28
abundance: NA
d_gene: NA
len: 13

CDR3nt: TGTGCCAGCAGCGTACCTAGCGGGAGTTTCTATGAGCAGTTCTTC
CDR3aa: CASSVPSGSFYEQFF
j_gene: TRBJ2-1
v_gene: TRBV7-9
abundance: once
d_gene: TRBD2
len: 15